The 32 T cell receptor beta chains presented below share a single source sample, sequenced in a study of blood T cell repertoires in COVID-19. Libraries were prepared by immunoSEQ multiplex PCR; TCRdb keeps only in-frame clonotypes and omits some of them. In the table there are about 300,000 clones, more than 70% of which are singletons. The sample was peripheral blood. These receptors were taken from a young man who had recovered from COVID-19.

V usage is TRBV3-1 (or the pseudogene TRBV3-2) and J usage is TRBJ2-3; 9 bases are shared with TRBD2. The CDR3 has 15 amino acids. With V trimmed by 0 bases and J by 5 bases, 3 bases remained unmatched. In germline, CDR1 is LGHDT, CDR2 YNNKEL (reference sequence). The CDR3 spells CASSQDGRGGDTQYF. The CDR3 bases are TGTGCCAGCAGCCAAGATGGGCGGGGGGGAGATACGCAGTATTTT.

The rearrangement links TRBV10-3 to TRBJ2-1; tentative D call: TRBD1 (6 bases). The CDR3 length is 14 residues. Deletions cut 6 bases from V and 3 bases from J, with 12 bases between. CDR1 is ENHRY and CDR2 is SYGVKD in the germline V gene. DNA for the CDR3: TGTGCCATCAGGGGGACACCGGACTACAATGAGCAGTTCTTC. Protein: CAIRGTPDYNEQFF.

The chain carries TRBV4-2 and TRBJ2-1; 11 nucleotides line up with TRBD2. Losses at the gene ends were 4 bases for V and 5 bases for J; bases not matched to a gene: 4. This CDR3 comprises 15 residues. Germline lookup yields CDR1 LGHNA and CDR2 YNFKEQ. This CDR3 is CASSPGLAANNEQFF. The CDR3 DNA sequence: TGTGCCAGCAGCCCGGGACTAGCGGCGAACAATGAGCAGTTCTTC.

This clone has only a few counts. The chain joins TRBV6-5 to TRBJ2-3; TRBD1 aligns across 8 bases. This CDR3 is 14 amino acids long. The germline V gene encodes CDR1 MNHEY and CDR2 SVGAGI. The junction had 4 bases not matched to a gene; V was cut back by 4 bases and J by 4 bases. Written as DNA, the CDR3 is TGTGCCAGCAGTTCCCCAGGGGGCGCAGATACGCAGTATTTT. Its translation is CASSSPGGADTQYF.

This clone has only a few counts. The V and J genes are TRBV18 and TRBJ2-1; TRBD1 agrees at 7 bases. Per germline, CDR1 KGHSH and CDR2 LQKENI. V was clipped by 8 bases and J by 9 bases; unmatched bases: 13. This CDR3 is 14 amino acids long. CDR3 residues: CASATQGQLSEQFF. The DNA of the CDR3 is TGTGCCAGCGCAACCCAGGGACAGCTCAGTGAGCAGTTCTTC.

The chain joins TRBV6-1 to TRBJ1-2; 7 bases are shared with TRBD1. The length of the CDR3 is 15 residues. Germline V lookup: CDR1 MNHNS, CDR2 SASEGT. J lost 5 bases, V lost 0 bases, and 6 bases had no gene match. The CDR3 is CASSEALTGSYGYTF. The CDR3 nucleotides read TGTGCCAGCAGTGAAGCTCTGACAGGGTCTTATGGCTACACCTTC.

This sequence joins TRBV19 and TRBJ1-2, with D unresolved. Germline-derived CDR1 and CDR2 are LNHDA and SQIVND (reference sequence). Trimming shortened V by 1 base and J by 8 bases, and 8 bases separated the two germline ends. The CDR3 is 12 amino acids. The DNA for the CDR3 is TGTGCCAGTAGTATAGCCTCAGTGGGCTACACCTTC. It specifies CASSIASVGYTF.

The chain has TRBV20-1 and TRBJ2-2; 9 nucleotides align to TRBD1. V lost 5 bases, J lost 6 bases, and 7 bases stayed unmatched. Germline V gene data show CDR1 as DFQATT and CDR2 as SNEGSKA (reference sequence). The CDR3 length is 14 residues. The CDR3 protein is CSACDRGVPGELFF. The CDR3 nucleotides read TGCAGTGCTTGTGACAGGGGGGTGCCCGGGGAGCTGTTTTTT.

The CDR3 reads CASTSGSSSEQFF. Written as DNA, the CDR3 is TGTGCCAGCACCTCGGGTAGCTCCTCTGAGCAGTTCTTC. The rearrangement links TRBV9 to TRBJ2-1; no definite D call. V dropped 6 bases and J dropped 9 bases, with 16 bases sitting between them. In germline, CDR1 is SGDLS, CDR2 YYNGEE. This CDR3 region has 13 residues.

This chain joins TRBV18 and TRBJ2-7; TRBD2 is a possible D gene (5 bases). The CDR3 covers 14 residues. Trimming shortened V by 1 base and J by 5 bases, and 12 bases separated the two germline ends. The germline V gene has CDR1 KGHSH and CDR2 LQKENI. The CDR3 sequence: CASSPLPGFNEQYF. The CDR3 DNA reads as TGTGCCAGCTCACCACTACCGGGATTCAACGAGCAGTACTTC.

J is TRBJ2-6 and V is TRBV2; 8 bases agree with TRBD2. Germline V gene sequence: CDR1 SNHLY, CDR2 FYNNEI. V shed 5 bases, J shed 0 bases, and the junction held 3 bases outside the gene matches. This CDR3 region has 16 residues. The CDR3 protein is CASSISGGSGANVLTF. The CDR3 DNA sequence: TGTGCCAGCAGTATCAGCGGGGGCTCTGGGGCCAACGTCCTGACTTTC.

The genes are TRBV9 and TRBJ2-1; D perhaps matches TRBD2 (6 bases). Trimming removed 1 base at V and 8 bases at J, with 19 bases between. The CDR3 is 16 amino acids. From germline, CDR1 is SGDLS and CDR2 YYNGEE. CDR3 in DNA: TGTGCCAGCAGCGTAAGGACGGAGGGGAGTCCTCATGAGCAGTTCTTC. Its translation: CASSVRTEGSPHEQFF.

V usage is TRBV18 and J usage is TRBJ2-3, with D possibly TRBD1 on 5 matching bases. Germline values: CDR1 KGHSH, CDR2 LQKENI. The CDR3 length is 15 residues. With 5 bases removed from V and 4 bases from J, the gap between germline ends came to 16 bases. The CDR3 spells CASSALFVGADTQYF. The CDR3 DNA reads TGTGCCAGCTCAGCTTTGTTCGTAGGGGCAGATACGCAGTATTTT.

The chain employs TRBV4-3 and TRBJ1-5, with D maybe TRBD1 (6 bases). V lost 1 base and J lost 2, with 9 bases in between. Germline values: CDR1 LGHNA, CDR2 YSLEER. CDR3 length: 15 amino acids. CDR3 loop: CASSQAGVGNQPQHF. CDR3 bases: TGCGCCAGCAGCCAAGCAGGGGTGGGCAATCAGCCCCAGCATTTT.

The chain employs TRBV28 and TRBJ2-3, with D unresolved. The CDR3 runs to 11 residues. Deletions cut 6 bases from V and 7 bases from J, with 8 bases between. CDR1 MDHEN and CDR2 SYDVKM come from the germline V gene. The CDR3 reads CASSLSYTQYF. DNA for the CDR3: TGTGCCAGCAGCCTGTCTTATACGCAGTATTTT.

The genes are TRBV7-9 and TRBJ2-2, with D possibly being TRBD1 (7 bases). The CDR3 covers 18 residues. The germline gives CDR1 SEHNR, CDR2 FQNEAQ (reference sequence). The V end lost 2 bases, the J end lost 0 bases, and 16 bases lay between the germline ends. In DNA, the CDR3 is TGTGCCAGCAGCTTACCTGGAGGGGGCGTTTCGAACACCGGGGAGCTGTTTTTT. Translation: CASSLPGGGVSNTGELFF.

The chain combines TRBV6-2 or TRBV6-3 with TRBJ2-5, with 7 bases identical to TRBD2. CDR3 length: 15 amino acids. Losses at the gene ends were 3 bases for V and 0 bases for J; bases not matched to a gene: 4. The germline CDR1 and CDR2 sequences are MNHEY and SVGEGT. The CDR3 DNA follows: TGTGCCAGCAGTTATCAGCGGGGAGACCAAGAGACCCAGTACTTC. Translating gives CASSYQRGDQETQYF.

The V gene is TRBV4-2, the J gene TRBJ1-2; D ambiguous. Per germline, CDR1 LGHNA and CDR2 YNFKEQ. Trimming removed 0 bases at V and 4 bases at J, with 9 bases between. CDR3 length: 14 amino acids. The chain's CDR3 is CASSQEFSGYGYTF. CDR3 coding DNA: TGTGCCAGCAGCCAAGAATTTTCGGGCTATGGCTACACCTTC.

The chain combines TRBV19 with TRBJ1-5, with 7 bases fitting TRBD1. The CDR3 covers 14 residues. The germline CDR1 and CDR2 sequences are LNHDA and SQIVND (reference sequence). With 4 bases clipped from V and 5 bases from J, the junction kept 5 bases outside the gene matches. CDR3 in DNA: TGTGCCAGTAGTAGCAGACAGGGATATCAGCCCCAGCATTTT. It codes for CASSSRQGYQPQHF.

The chain carries TRBV7-9 and TRBJ1-1; D is undetermined. The CDR3 covers 14 residues. Germline V gene data show CDR1 as SEHNR and CDR2 as FQNEAQ (reference sequence). V lost 2 bases and J lost 7, with 14 bases in between. The CDR3 region is CASSLSRVPIEAFF. The CDR3 coding sequence is TGTGCCAGCAGCTTATCCCGGGTTCCGATTGAAGCTTTCTTT.

This chain links TRBV9 with TRBJ1-2, with 7 bases that match TRBD1. The V and J ends lost 3 bases and 3 bases, in that order; junction bases with no gene match: 11. CDR1 is SGDLS, CDR2 YYNGEE, per germline. The CDR3 is 16 amino acids. CDR3 sequence (DNA): TGTGCCAGCAGCGCCCCCTTGGGACAGAACCACTATGGCTACACCTTC. Translated: CASSAPLGQNHYGYTF.

This chain joins TRBV7-2 and TRBJ1-1, with D possibly matching TRBD1 (6 bases). V lost 4 bases to trimming and J lost 3 bases, with 15 bases between them. Germline CDR1 and CDR2: SGHTA and FQGNSA. The CDR3 extends over 15 amino acids. Here the CDR3 reads CASSSFTGMDTEAFF. In DNA, the CDR3 is TGTGCCAGCAGCTCCTTTACAGGGATGGACACTGAAGCTTTCTTT.

This sequence joins TRBV4-3 and TRBJ2-7; D might be TRBD1 (5 bases). Germline V lookup: CDR1 LGHNA, CDR2 YSLEER. With 2 bases removed from V and 5 bases from J, the gap between germline ends came to 16 bases. The length of the CDR3 is 15 residues. The CDR3 nucleotides are TGCGCCAGCAGCCAACAACTTGCAGGGTACGACGAGCAGTACTTC. This gives the protein CASSQQLAGYDEQYF.

This clone was found once. The chain has TRBV4-3 and TRBJ1-1; tentatively, D is TRBD1 (6 bases). With 0 bases removed from V and 4 bases from J, the gap between germline ends came to 18 bases. The CDR3 totals 17 residues. Germline CDR1 and CDR2: LGHNA and YSLEER. The DNA of the CDR3 is TGCGCCAGCAGCCAAGAGAGCAGGGGCTACTGGGGCACTGAAGCTTTCTTT. Its translation is CASSQESRGYWGTEAFF.

The sample holds one count of this clone. The chain links TRBV19 to TRBJ1-2; tentative D call: TRBD1 (6 bases). The germline CDR1 and CDR2 sequences are LNHDA and SQIVND (reference sequence). Trimming cost V 10 bases and J 2 bases, with 17 bases left between them. This CDR3 comprises 14 residues. DNA for the CDR3: TGTGCCACAAAGCGGACAGTGGAGAACTATGGCTACACCTTC. It is translated as CATKRTVENYGYTF.

The chain employs TRBV5-1 and TRBJ2-3; 7 positions agree with TRBD2. This CDR3 region has 17 residues. With 0 bases clipped from V and 0 bases from J, the junction kept 7 bases outside the gene matches. From germline, CDR1 is SGHRS and CDR2 YFSETQ. CDR3 nucleotide sequence: TGCGCCAGCAGCTTGGTCAGTCGGGAGGTTAGCACAGATACGCAGTATTTT. Residues: CASSLVSREVSTDTQYF.

This chain uses TRBV29-1 with TRBJ2-5; a weak D match, TRBD2 (5 bases). The CDR3 covers 11 residues. Germline V gene data show CDR1 as SQVTM and CDR2 as ANQGSEA. The ends were cut back, 4 bases at V and 9 bases at J, with 12 bases in the middle. CDR3 DNA sequence: TGCAGCGTTGTGGGGATGGAGGCCCAGTACTTC. Protein product: CSVVGMEAQYF.

The chain carries TRBV19 and TRBJ2-1, with 9 bases identical to TRBD2. Germline lookup yields CDR1 LNHDA and CDR2 SQIVND (reference sequence). The CDR3 loop spans 14 amino acids. With 6 bases clipped from V and 8 bases from J, the junction kept 8 bases outside the gene matches. CDR3 nucleotide sequence: TGTGCCAGTAGCGGTGCGGGGGGGACGGATGAGCAGTTCTTC. Translation: CASSGAGGTDEQFF.

The chain recombines TRBV3-1 (or the pseudogene TRBV3-2) with TRBJ1-4; the D is unclear. The CDR3 loop spans 15 amino acids. Trimming pared 1 base from V and 0 bases from J, leaving 6 bases between. Germline assignment: CDR1 LGHDT and CDR2 YNNKEL (reference sequence). CDR3 coding DNA: TGTGCCAGCAGCCAAGTTCACTCAACTAATGAAAAACTGTTTTTT. It yields the protein CASSQVHSTNEKLFF.

This chain joins TRBV5-4 and TRBJ1-6, with TRBD1 matching 7 bases. This CDR3 spans 17 amino acids. With 1 base clipped from V and 5 bases from J, the junction kept 9 bases outside the gene matches. Germline V lookup: CDR1 SGHNT, CDR2 YYREEE (reference sequence). CDR3 sequence (DNA): TGTGCCAGCAGCTTGATTCCTGGGACAGCCAATAATTCACCCCTCCACTTT. Encoded protein: CASSLIPGTANNSPLHF.

The chain recombines TRBV18 with TRBJ2-7, with 7 bases fitting TRBD1. This CDR3 is built from 15 residues. CDR1 is KGHSH, CDR2 LQKENI, per germline. With V trimmed by 5 bases and J by 0 bases, 7 bases remained unmatched. The CDR3 loop reads CASSKDRRSSYEQYF. CDR3 coding DNA: TGTGCCAGCTCAAAGGACAGGCGTAGCTCCTACGAGCAGTACTTC.

The rearrangement links TRBV10-2 to TRBJ2-7, with TRBD2 as a possible D gene (6 bases). Trimming cost V 6 bases and J 1 base, with 16 bases left between them. Germline V gives CDR1 WSHSY, CDR2 SAAADI. This CDR3 is built from 15 residues. The CDR3 DNA is TGCGCCAGCAGACCGGGACGGGGGAGGTCCTACGAGCAGTACTTC. The encoded protein is CASRPGRGRSYEQYF.